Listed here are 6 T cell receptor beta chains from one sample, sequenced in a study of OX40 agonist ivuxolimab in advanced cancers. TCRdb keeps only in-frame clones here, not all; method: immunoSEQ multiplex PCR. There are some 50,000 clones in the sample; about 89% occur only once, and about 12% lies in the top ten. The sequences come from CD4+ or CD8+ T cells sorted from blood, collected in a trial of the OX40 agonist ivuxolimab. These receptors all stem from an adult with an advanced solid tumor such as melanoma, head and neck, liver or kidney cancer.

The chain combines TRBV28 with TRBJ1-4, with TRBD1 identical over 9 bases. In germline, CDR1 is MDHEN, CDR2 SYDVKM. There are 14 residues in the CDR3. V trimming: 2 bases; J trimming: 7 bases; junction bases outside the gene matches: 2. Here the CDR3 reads CASSLKTGGEKLFF. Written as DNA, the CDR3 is TGTGCCAGCAGTTTAAAGACAGGGGGTGAAAAACTGTTTTTT.

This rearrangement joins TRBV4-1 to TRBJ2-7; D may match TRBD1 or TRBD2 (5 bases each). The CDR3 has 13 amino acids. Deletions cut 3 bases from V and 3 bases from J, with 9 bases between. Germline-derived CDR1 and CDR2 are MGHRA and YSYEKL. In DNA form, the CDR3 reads TGCGCCAGCAGCCAGGGTGGGGGCTACGAGCAGTACTTC. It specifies CASSQGGGYEQYF.

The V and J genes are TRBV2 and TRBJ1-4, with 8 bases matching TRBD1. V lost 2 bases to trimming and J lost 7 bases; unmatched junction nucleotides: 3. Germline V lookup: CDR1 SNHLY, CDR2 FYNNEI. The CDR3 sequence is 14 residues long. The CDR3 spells CASSEQGAVEKLFF. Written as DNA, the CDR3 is TGTGCCAGCAGTGAACAGGGGGCTGTTGAAAAACTGTTTTTT.

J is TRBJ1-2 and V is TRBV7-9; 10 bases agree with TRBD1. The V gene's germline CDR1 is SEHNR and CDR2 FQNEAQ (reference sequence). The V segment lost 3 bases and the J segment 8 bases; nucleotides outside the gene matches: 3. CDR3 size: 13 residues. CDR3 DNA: TGTGCCAGCAGCTTCGACAGGGGGCGCGGCTACACCTTC. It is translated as CASSFDRGRGYTF.

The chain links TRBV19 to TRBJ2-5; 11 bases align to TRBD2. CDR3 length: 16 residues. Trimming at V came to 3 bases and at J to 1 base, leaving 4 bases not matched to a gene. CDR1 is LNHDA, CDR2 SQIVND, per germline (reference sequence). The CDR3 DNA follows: TGTGCCAGTAGTATCAGCCTAGCGGGGGGCCAAGAGACCCAGTACTTC. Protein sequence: CASSISLAGGQETQYF.

CDR3 bases: TGTGCCAGCAGCTTGGGGACAGGGGCCTCCTACGAGCAGTACTTC. Translated, it gives CASSLGTGASYEQYF. J is TRBJ2-7 and V is TRBV7-2, with 10 bases matching TRBD1. The CDR3 has 15 residues. The trim removed 3 bases at V and 0 bases at J, leaving 2 bases unmatched. Per germline, CDR1 SGHTA and CDR2 FQGNSA.